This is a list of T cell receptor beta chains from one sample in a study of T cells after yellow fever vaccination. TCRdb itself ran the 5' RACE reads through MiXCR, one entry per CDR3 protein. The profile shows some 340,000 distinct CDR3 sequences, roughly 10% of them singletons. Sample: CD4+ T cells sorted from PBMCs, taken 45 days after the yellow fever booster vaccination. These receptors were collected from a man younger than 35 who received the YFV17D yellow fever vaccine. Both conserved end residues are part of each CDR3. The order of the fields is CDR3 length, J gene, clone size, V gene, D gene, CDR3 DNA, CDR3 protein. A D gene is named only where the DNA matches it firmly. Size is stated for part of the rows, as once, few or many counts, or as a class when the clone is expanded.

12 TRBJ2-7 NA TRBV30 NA TGTGCCTGGAGGAGGAGGAACTACGAGCAGTACTTC CAWRRRNYEQYF
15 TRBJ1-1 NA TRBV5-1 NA TGCGCCAGCAGTCGTCTCGGGACCCTCGGAGATGAAGCTTTCTTT CASSRLGTLGDEAFF
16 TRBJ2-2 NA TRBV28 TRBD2 TGTGCCAGCAGTTTATGGGATAGCGGGGGGGCCGGGGAGCTGTTTTTT CASSLWDSGGAGELFF
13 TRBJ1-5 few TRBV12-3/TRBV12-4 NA TGTGCCAGCGGGCAGGATAGCAATCAGCCCCAGCATTTT CASGQDSNQPQHF
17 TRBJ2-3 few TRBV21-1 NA TGTGCCAGCAGCGACGACTTTAGCGGGGGGTCCACAGATACGCAGTATTTT CASSDDFSGGSTDTQYF
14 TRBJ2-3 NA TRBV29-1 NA TGCAGCGGCTACGACAGTTCACGGACAGATACGCAGTATTTT CSGYDSSRTDTQYF
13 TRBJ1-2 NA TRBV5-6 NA TGTGCCAGCAGGTACCTCTGGGAGGATGGCTACACCTTC CASRYLWEDGYTF
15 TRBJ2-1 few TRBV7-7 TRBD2 TGTGCTAGCAGCCCTACTAGCGGGGGGGCGTATGAGCAGTTCTTC CASSPTSGGAYEQFF
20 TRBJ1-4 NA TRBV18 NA TGTGCCAGCTCACCCAGAATTGCTTCAGGGGCCAGCACAACTAATGAAAAACTGTTTTTT CASSPRIASGASTTNEKLFF
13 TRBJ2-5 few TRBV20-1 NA TGCAGTGCTTACAGGGAAAGGGGAGAGACCCAGTACTTC CSAYRERGETQYF
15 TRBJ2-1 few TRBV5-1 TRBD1 TGCGCCAGCAGCTCTCGGACAGGAGAATACAATGAGCAGTTCTTC CASSSRTGEYNEQFF
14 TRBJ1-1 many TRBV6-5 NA TGTGCCAGCACCCCGGGTGGCCGAGACACTGAAGCTTTCTTT CASTPGGRDTEAFF
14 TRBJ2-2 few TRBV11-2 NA TGTGCCAGCAGCAAAAAAGCGCAGTCCGGGGAGCTGTTTTTT CASSKKAQSGELFF
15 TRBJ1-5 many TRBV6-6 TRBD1 TGTGCCAGCAGTTACTCCTCCCGGGACAGGGCCCTTCGACATTTT CASSYSSRDRALRHF
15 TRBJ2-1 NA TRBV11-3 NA TGTGCCAGCAGTCAGGGTAGGGCCCCTCACAATGAGCAGTTCTTC CASSQGRAPHNEQFF
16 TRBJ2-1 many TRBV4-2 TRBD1 TGTGCCAGCAGCCAAGCCGACAGGGTAGGAAGCAATGAGCAGTTCTTC CASSQADRVGSNEQFF
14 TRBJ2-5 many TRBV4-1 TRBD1 TGCGCCAGCAGCCAACCCGACAGGGCCGAGACCCAGTACTTC CASSQPDRAETQYF
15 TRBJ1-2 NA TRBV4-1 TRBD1 TGCGCCAGCAGCCAAGCCGAGGGACAGGGGGATGGCTACACCTTC CASSQAEGQGDGYTF